These T cell receptor beta chains were read from a single sample in a study of beta chain features in type 1 diabetes. Some clones are missing from TCRdb's copy, which holds only in-frame ones; the method was immunoSEQ multiplex PCR. The profile covers a few hundred thousand clones, with 10% to 15% appearing a single time and about 0.017% taken by the ten largest. What was sequenced was naive CD4+ T cells from blood. Receptor source: a man younger than 35 in good health. Both conserved end residues are part of each CDR3. The D gene is left open where the match is weak. Only some rows state a clone size, as once, few, many or a class for expanded clones.

V	D	J	size	CDR3	DNA
TRBV27	TRBD1	TRBJ1-4	few	CASRPRETGGGEKLFF	TGTGCCAGCAGACCCCGCGAGACAGGGGGCGGTGAAAAACTGTTTTTT
TRBV7-2	.	TRBJ2-7	.	CASSLRGQIYEQYF	TGTGCCAGCAGCTTAAGAGGACAGATCTACGAGCAGTACTTC
TRBV5-1	TRBD2	TRBJ2-3	.	CASSLVAGGVDTQYF	TGCGCCAGCAGCTTGGTCGCGGGGGGGGTAGATACGCAGTATTTT
TRBV19	TRBD1	TRBJ2-2	few	CATTGQGKAGELFF	TGTGCCACTACGGGACAGGGCAAGGCCGGGGAGCTGTTTTTT
TRBV21-1	.	TRBJ2-7	.	CASSNVSGLADAYEQYF	TGTGCCAGCAGCAATGTCTCGGGTCTAGCGGACGCCTACGAGCAGTACTTC
TRBV7-3	TRBD1	TRBJ2-3	.	CASSPGTGPDTQYF	TGTGCCAGCAGCCCCGGGACAGGCCCAGATACGCAGTATTTT
TRBV2	.	TRBJ1-5	.	CASSGSGQPQHF	TGTGCCAGCAGTGGTTCAGGACAGCCCCAGCATTTT
TRBV6-5	TRBD1	TRBJ1-2	few	CASRGSQGASRGYTF	TGTGCCAGCAGAGGATCACAGGGGGCCTCCCGAGGCTACACCTTC
TRBV29-1	.	TRBJ2-7	once	CSVETAAYEQYF	TGCAGCGTTGAAACCGCGGCCTACGAGCAGTACTTC
TRBV28	.	TRBJ1-1	few	CASSLSGAEAFF	TGTGCCAGCAGTTTGTCCGGAGCCGAAGCTTTCTTT
TRBV5-1	.	TRBJ2-5	.	CASSFDGGWETQYF	TGCGCCAGCAGCTTCGACGGGGGTTGGGAGACCCAGTACTTC
TRBV7-2	TRBD1	TRBJ2-7	.	CASSIGQVSYEQYF	TGTGCCAGCAGCATCGGACAGGTGTCCTACGAGCAGTACTTC
TRBV6-5	.	TRBJ1-1	.	CASSRTPANTEAFF	TGTGCCAGCAGTCGGACACCAGCGAACACTGAAGCTTTCTTT
TRBV18	.	TRBJ1-4	.	CASSPSEGKLFF	TGTGCCAGCTCACCATCGGAGGGAAAACTGTTTTTT
TRBV30	.	TRBJ2-5	few	CAWSRRTQETQYF	TGTGCCTGGAGTAGGCGGACACAAGAGACCCAGTACTTC
TRBV28	.	TRBJ2-3	.	CASSPSGTDTQYF	TGTGCCAGCAGTCCTTCTGGCACAGATACGCAGTATTTT
TRBV28	.	TRBJ2-2	.	CASSFSDRNTGELFF	TGTGCCAGCAGTTTTTCCGACAGGAACACCGGGGAGCTGTTTTTT
TRBV4-3	.	TRBJ1-6	.	CASSQDFAGSWDNSPLHF	TGCGCCAGCAGCCAAGATTTCGCAGGATCGTGGGATAATTCACCCCTCCACTTT
TRBV5-1	TRBD2	TRBJ2-7	.	CASSLDLLIGGSSYEQYF	TGCGCCAGCAGCTTGGACCTTTTGATTGGCGGGAGCTCCTACGAGCAGTACTTC
TRBV29-1	.	TRBJ1-1	.	CSVGAGMNTEAFF	TGCAGCGTTGGGGCGGGAATGAACACTGAAGCTTTCTTT
TRBV19	TRBD2	TRBJ2-7	.	CASSIGGLADYEQYF	TGTGCCAGTAGTATAGGCGGACTAGCGGACTACGAGCAGTACTTC
TRBV5-4	.	TRBJ2-3	few	CASSLDSGSTDTQYF	TGTGCCAGCAGCTTGGATTCCGGGAGCACAGATACGCAGTATTTT
TRBV4-3	.	TRBJ2-3	.	CASSQDWLEADTQYF	TGCGCCAGCAGCCAAGACTGGCTGGAAGCGGATACGCAGTATTTT
TRBV18	TRBD1	TRBJ1-1	few	CASSPGQGYTEAFF	TGTGCCAGCTCACCGGGACAGGGGTACACTGAAGCTTTCTTT